The 18 T cell receptor beta chains presented below share a single source sample, sequenced in a study of Tregs in tolerant kidney transplant recipients. The method was immunoSEQ multiplex PCR; TCRdb's version includes in-frame clones alone and lacks a portion of them. This sample has approximately 93,000 clones, with over 85% found just once. The specimen comprised CD4+ T cells from blood, sampled before the transplant. These receptors came from a human donor who received a combined kidney and bone marrow transplant.

The chain couples TRBV18 to TRBJ2-1; D ambiguous. CDR3 length: 16 residues. Trimming left V 1 base short and J 0 bases short, with 10 bases between. Germline V gene lookup returns CDR1 KGHSH and CDR2 LQKENI. CDR3 residues: CASSPQAGTSYNEQFF. DNA for the CDR3: TGTGCCAGCTCACCACAGGCAGGTACCTCCTACAATGAGCAGTTCTTC.

CDR3 sequence reads: CASSSQTGQGARAGELFF. As DNA, the CDR3 is TGCGCCAGCAGCTCACAAACGGGACAGGGGGCACGAGCCGGGGAGCTGTTTTTT. The chain couples TRBV5-1 to TRBJ2-2, with 12 bases fitting TRBD1. The CDR3 sequence is 18 residues long. V trimming: 3 bases; J trimming: 6 bases; junction bases outside the gene matches: 12. Germline CDR1 reads SGHRS; CDR2 reads YFSETQ.

The CDR3: CASSKGGDYGYTF. The CDR3, as DNA: TGTGCCAGCAGTAAAGGAGGGGACTATGGCTACACCTTC. This chain joins TRBV7-2 and TRBJ1-2; tentatively, D is TRBD1 (5 bases). The CDR3 runs 13 residues. The ends were cut back, 6 bases at V and 3 bases at J, with 11 bases in the middle. Germline CDR1 and CDR2: SGHTA and FQGNSA.

V is TRBV2 and J is TRBJ2-2; 15 nucleotides match TRBD2. Germline V gene data show CDR1 as SNHLY and CDR2 as FYNNEI. The CDR3 is 21 amino acids. With V trimmed by 6 bases and J by 1 base, 15 bases remained unmatched. As DNA, the CDR3 is TGTGCCAGCAGACCCGTGGGACTAGCGGGGGGAACGAGAAAGAACACCGGGGAGCTGTTTTTT. This encodes CASRPVGLAGGTRKNTGELFF.

The gene calls are TRBV5-5 and TRBJ1-2, with D unresolved. Trimming took off 7 bases at V and 5 bases at J, with 12 bases between the two ends. Germline CDR1 and CDR2: SGHKS and YYEKEE (reference sequence). The CDR3 sequence is 12 residues long. The CDR3 spells CASAAHLYGYTF. The DNA of the CDR3 is TGTGCCAGCGCCGCGCACCTTTATGGCTACACCTTC.

The chain employs TRBV7-8 and TRBJ1-5, with 11 bases matching TRBD1. The ends lost 4 bases at V and 6 bases at J; junction bases unmatched: 2. The CDR3 spans 14 residues. Germline lookup yields CDR1 SGHVS and CDR2 FQNEAQ. This CDR3 is CASSWDRGSQPQHF. The DNA for the CDR3 is TGTGCCAGCAGCTGGGACAGGGGGAGTCAGCCCCAGCATTTT.

This clone was detected once. This chain links TRBV7-2 with TRBJ2-3; D perhaps matches TRBD2 (5 bases). Deletions cut 5 bases from V and 5 bases from J, with 14 bases between. The CDR3 runs to 14 residues. Per germline, CDR1 SGHTA and CDR2 FQGNSA. The CDR3 sequence: CASSRQPGGDTQYF. DNA for the CDR3: TGTGCCAGCAGCAGGCAACCAGGAGGAGATACGCAGTATTTT. The full variable domain, in which reference TRBV7-2 and TRBJ2-3 provide the parts outside the CDR3, is GAGVSQSPSNKVTEKGKDVELRCDPISGHTALYWYRQSLGQGLEFLIYFQGNSAPDKSGLPSDRFSAERTGGSVSTLTIQRTQQEDSAVYLCASSRQPGGDTQYFGPGTRLTVL.

This clone was detected a few times. The V gene is TRBV5-6, the J gene TRBJ2-2, with 9 nucleotides matching TRBD1. Germline assignment: CDR1 SGHDT and CDR2 YYEEEE. The CDR3 runs 17 residues. V lost 0 bases, J lost 4 bases, and 7 bases stayed unmatched. CDR3: CASSLGGQGGSTGELFF. CDR3 nucleotides: TGTGCCAGCAGCTTGGGGGGACAGGGAGGAAGCACCGGGGAGCTGTTTTTT.

The rearrangement links TRBV5-8 to TRBJ1-2, with D possibly matching TRBD1 (6 bases). Germline V CDR1 and CDR2: SGHTS, YDEGEE. The length of the CDR3 is 16 residues. Trimming took off 2 bases at V and 3 bases at J, with 17 bases between the two ends. This CDR3 reads CASSFGKAGADYGYTF. The CDR3 bases are TGTGCCAGCAGCTTTGGAAAAGCGGGGGCGGACTATGGCTACACCTTC.

This chain links TRBV19 with TRBJ1-1, with D perhaps TRBD1 (5 bases). This CDR3 has 16 residues. Trimming took 10 bases from V and 3 from J, leaving 24 bases between them. Looked up from germline, CDR1 is LNHDA and CDR2 is SQIVND (reference sequence). CDR3 sequence: CATKWGVGVGDTEAFF. The CDR3 DNA is TGTGCCACCAAGTGGGGGGTAGGGGTCGGGGACACTGAAGCTTTCTTT.

Details on this clone: The identical CDR3 is also encoded by other nucleotide sequences in the sample. The chain links TRBV19 to TRBJ2-1; D remains unclear. This CDR3 comprises 13 residues. Looked up from germline, CDR1 is LNHDA and CDR2 is SQIVND (reference sequence). The V and J ends lost 5 bases and 0 bases respectively, with 5 bases between them. CDR3 coding DNA: TGTGCCAGTAGTCCTAGCTCCTACAATGAGCAGTTCTTC. Protein: CASSPSSYNEQFF.

The count of this clone is one. The chain uses TRBV5-6 and TRBJ2-2, with 13 bases lining up with TRBD2. CDR3 length: 17 residues. Germline CDR1 SGHDT, CDR2 YYEEEE. J lost 4 bases, V lost 4 bases, and 7 bases had no gene match. DNA of the CDR3: TGTGCCAGCAGCCCGGTACTAGCGGGAGGGCGCACCGGGGAGCTGTTTTTT. It specifies CASSPVLAGGRTGELFF.

As to this clone: At the DNA level, this CDR3 is encoded by other sequences in the same sample as well. The chain uses TRBV5-1 and TRBJ2-7; D is unclear. Germline V gives CDR1 SGHRS, CDR2 YFSETQ. CDR3 size: 13 residues. Trimming took off 0 bases at V and 2 bases at J, with 6 bases between the two ends. CDR3 DNA sequence: TGCGCCAGCAGCTTGGGCACACCCTACGAGCAGTACTTC. It translates to CASSLGTPYEQYF. The variable domain in full, with the rest retrieved from reference TRBV5-1 and TRBJ2-7, is KAGVTQTPRYLIKTRGQQVTLSCSPISGHRSVSWYQQTPGQGLQFLFEYFSETQRNKGNFPGRFSGRQFSNSRSEMNVSTLELGDSALYLCASSLGTPYEQYFGPGTRLTVT.

This chain uses TRBV28 with TRBJ1-2; TRBD1 aligns across 8 bases. The CDR3 is made up of 14 amino acids. The V gene end was trimmed by 4 bases and the J gene end by 3 bases; junction bases not matched to a gene: 4. The V gene's germline CDR1 is MDHEN and CDR2 SYDVKM. The CDR3 DNA reads TGTGCCAGCAGTTATGCAGGGGGCTACTATGGCTACACCTTC. This encodes CASSYAGGYYGYTF.

The V gene is TRBV9, the J gene TRBJ2-3; D is perhaps TRBD2 (7 bases). The CDR3 is 15 residues long. V lost 2 bases to trimming and J lost 10 bases, with 20 bases between them. Germline-derived CDR1 and CDR2 are SGDLS and YYNGEE. This chain's CDR3 is CASSVEIRGASPQYF. The CDR3 DNA is TGTGCCAGCAGCGTGGAGATCCGGGGGGCCTCCCCGCAGTATTTT.

The CDR3 DNA follows: TGTGCCAGCAGCTCCCTCTATCTGGCGGGAGGCGCCTACAATGAGCAGTTCTTC. Amino acid sequence: CASSSLYLAGGAYNEQFF. The chain couples TRBV11-1 to TRBJ2-1; 8 bases line up with TRBD2. Per the germline V gene, CDR1 is SGHAT and CDR2 is FQDESV (reference sequence). V lost 4 bases and J lost 2; bases outside the gene matches: 13. The CDR3 covers 18 residues.

This chain uses TRBV7-6 with TRBJ2-5, with TRBD2 matching over 9 bases. Losses at the gene ends were 5 bases for V and 5 bases for J; bases not matched to a gene: 15. CDR1 is SGHVS, CDR2 FNYEAQ, per germline. The CDR3 has 17 residues. CDR3 in DNA: TGTGCCAGCAGCCCCCTGGGACTAGCTAGGGGTGAGGAGACCCAGTACTTC. This encodes CASSPLGLARGEETQYF.

This sequence joins TRBV7-2 and TRBJ1-5, with D maybe TRBD1 (5 bases). Trimming removed 1 base from V and 1 base from J, with 8 bases in between. CDR3 length equals 15 residues. Looked up from germline, CDR1 is SGHTA and CDR2 is FQGNSA. CDR3 region: CASSLVGGSNQPQHF. The CDR3 region has the DNA TGTGCCAGCAGCTTAGTGGGGGGAAGCAATCAGCCCCAGCATTTT.